This section outlines one T cell receptor beta chain sequence together with its context. The entry originates in a study of blood T cell repertoires in COVID-19. Overall study: Acute-phase and convalescent COVID-19 samples originated in the United States, Italy and Spain.

The CDR3 totals 15 residues. Trimming removed 5 bases at V and 0 bases at J, with 11 bases between. Germline V CDR1 and CDR2: LNHDA, SQIVND (reference sequence). Sequencing used immunoSEQ multiplex PCR; TCRdb keeps in-frame clones, though not all of them. Of 250,000 to 300,000 clones detected, 86% appear once; the ten largest clones hold roughly 4%. The origin of this receptor is a man between 18 and 29 years old with active or convalescent COVID-19. The chain links TRBV19 to TRBJ1-5; D might be TRBD1 (6 bases). The sample taken for sequencing was peripheral blood. This CDR3 reads CASSGGQYSNQPQHF. As DNA, the CDR3 is TGTGCCAGTAGTGGCGGACAGTATAGCAATCAGCCCCAGCATTTT.